The 9 T cell receptor beta chains reported below all come from one sample, sequenced in a study of blood T cell repertoires in COVID-19. The data were produced by immunoSEQ multiplex PCR, yet TCRdb's version contains in-frame clones alone and is incomplete. Of 120,000 to 150,000 clones listed, about 83% were seen once; the top ten hold 5% to 7%. The sample taken for sequencing was PBMCs or T cells enriched from blood (not recorded which). Receptors originate from a woman aged 45-65 years who had been exposed to COVID-19.

This clone was seen more than once but under ten times. V and J are TRBV5-5 and TRBJ1-4, with TRBD1 matching over 7 bases. The trim removed 4 bases at V and 4 bases at J, leaving 4 bases unmatched. This CDR3 comprises 14 residues. Looked up from germline, CDR1 is SGHKS and CDR2 is YYEKEE (reference sequence). The CDR3 is CASSHNRGNEKLFF. DNA of the CDR3: TGTGCCAGCAGCCACAACAGGGGTAATGAAAAACTGTTTTTT.

The chain employs TRBV5-1 and TRBJ1-3; tentatively, D is TRBD1 (6 bases). V was shortened by 0 bases and J by 0 bases, with 7 bases between the two germline ends. CDR3 length equals 15 residues. From germline, CDR1 is SGHRS and CDR2 YFSETQ. The CDR3 region is CASSLAGVSGNTIYF. As DNA, the CDR3 is TGCGCCAGCAGCTTGGCAGGGGTCTCTGGAAACACCATATATTTT.

The chain is built from TRBV9 and TRBJ1-6; the D gene is possibly TRBD1 (6 bases). CDR3 length equals 14 residues. The germline V and J ends were trimmed by 4 bases and 7 bases, with 12 bases remaining between them. Per the germline V gene, CDR1 is SGDLS and CDR2 is YYNGEE. This CDR3 reads CASSPRDINSPLHF. As DNA, the CDR3 is TGTGCCAGCAGCCCCCGGGACATCAATTCACCCCTCCACTTT.

V usage is TRBV5-5 and J usage is TRBJ2-3; TRBD2 might be the D (5 bases). Trimming left V 1 base short and J 3 bases short, with 24 bases between. The V gene's germline CDR1 is SGHKS and CDR2 YYEKEE (reference sequence). This CDR3 spans 19 amino acids. The chain's CDR3 is CASSLLRAQLANATDTQYF. The CDR3 DNA is TGTGCCAGCAGCTTGTTGCGGGCCCAGCTCGCCAACGCAACAGATACGCAGTATTTT.

The J gene is TRBJ1-1, the V gene TRBV5-5, with 7 bases that match TRBD1. Germline-derived CDR1 and CDR2 are SGHKS and YYEKEE (reference sequence). The CDR3 consists of 14 residues. The J segment lost 4 bases and the V segment lost 0 bases, leaving 3 bases of the junction unmatched. This CDR3 reads CASSLVNRGTEAFF. DNA for the CDR3: TGTGCCAGCAGCTTGGTGAACAGGGGCACTGAAGCTTTCTTT.

The chain uses TRBV5-1 and TRBJ2-4, with 7 bases fitting TRBD1. J gave up 0 bases and V 0 bases, and 15 bases lay outside the gene matches. Germline loops: CDR1 SGHRS, CDR2 YFSETQ. The CDR3 covers 20 residues. As DNA, the CDR3 is TGCGCCAGCAGCTTGGATAACGACAGGGTGGGGTCTCTAGCCAAAAACATTCAGTACTTC. Encoded protein: CASSLDNDRVGSLAKNIQYF.

The genes are TRBV19 and TRBJ1-5; D unclear. Per the germline V gene, CDR1 is LNHDA and CDR2 is SQIVND (reference sequence). Trimming took 0 bases from V and 4 from J, leaving 10 bases between them. The CDR3 sequence is 15 residues long. CDR3 protein: CASSIDRRNNQPQHF. As DNA, the CDR3 is TGTGCCAGTAGTATAGATCGGCGGAATAATCAGCCCCAGCATTTT.

The rearrangement links TRBV27 to TRBJ2-1, with 11 bases identical to TRBD2. Trimming removed 5 bases from V and 6 bases from J; junction bases left unmatched: 12. The CDR3 spans 17 residues. Looked up from germline, CDR1 is MNHEY and CDR2 is SMNVEV (reference sequence). The chain's CDR3 is CASSPRVGTSGTNEQFF. CDR3 nucleotide sequence: TGTGCCAGCAGTCCCCGAGTAGGGACTAGCGGTACCAATGAGCAGTTCTTC.

The V call is TRBV5-1, the J call TRBJ1-5; D is possibly TRBD1 (5 bases). This CDR3 has 14 residues. The germline gives CDR1 SGHRS, CDR2 YFSETQ. V was clipped by 0 bases and J by 7 bases, with 11 bases between them. In DNA, the CDR3 is TGCGCCAGCAGCTTGGGGCAGGGTGACCAGCCCCAGCATTTT. Protein: CASSLGQGDQPQHF. The full variable domain, completed using reference TRBV5-1 and TRBJ1-5, is KAGVTQTPRYLIKTRGQQVTLSCSPISGHRSVSWYQQTPGQGLQFLFEYFSETQRNKGNFPGRFSGRQFSNSRSEMNVSTLELGDSALYLCASSLGQGDQPQHFGDGTRLSIL.